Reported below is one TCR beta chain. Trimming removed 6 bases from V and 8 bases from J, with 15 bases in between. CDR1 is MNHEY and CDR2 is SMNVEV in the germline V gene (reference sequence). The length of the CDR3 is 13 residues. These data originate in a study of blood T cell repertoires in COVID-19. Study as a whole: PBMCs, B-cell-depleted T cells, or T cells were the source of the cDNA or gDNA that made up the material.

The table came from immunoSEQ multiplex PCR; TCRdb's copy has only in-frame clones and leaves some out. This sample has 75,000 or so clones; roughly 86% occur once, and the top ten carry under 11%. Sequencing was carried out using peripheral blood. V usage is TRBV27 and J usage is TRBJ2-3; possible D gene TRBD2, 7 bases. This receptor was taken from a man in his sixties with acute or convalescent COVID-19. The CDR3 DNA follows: TGTGCCAGCAGGCATACGGGGGGCGGTACGCAGTATTTT. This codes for CASRHTGGGTQYF.